This TCR beta chain was found in a study of T cell repertoires in cytomegalovirus infection. Turning to the study itself: Recently identified HLA-C-restricted CMV epitopes were among the peptides used.

A word on this clonotype: The antigen is undetermined.

General study findings and limits: Carriers of CMV and the relevant HLA type were discriminated by public TCR beta frequency. CMV-specific TCR beta clonotypes restricted by HLA-C dominated the ex vivo response.

Trimming took off 0 bases at V and 1 base at J, with 10 bases between the two ends. The CDR3 length is 15 residues. Germline CDR1 and CDR2: SGHAT and FQNNGV. TCRdb ran MiXCR on the reads and lists one entry per CDR3 protein. This table holds around 85,000 distinct CDR3 sequences, approximately 46% found once. The chain couples TRBV11-2 to TRBJ2-7; D may be TRBD2 (6 bases). The sample in question was CD8+ T cells from cultured PBMCs, obtained from culture after CMV antigen stimulation. The receptor comes from a human donor in good health (CMV status not recorded). Some clones in this sample may be carry-over from other donors' samples. CDR3 sequence: CASSLDRDFSYEQYF. The DNA for the CDR3 is TGTGCCAGCAGCTTAGACAGGGACTTTTCCTACGAGCAGTACTTC.